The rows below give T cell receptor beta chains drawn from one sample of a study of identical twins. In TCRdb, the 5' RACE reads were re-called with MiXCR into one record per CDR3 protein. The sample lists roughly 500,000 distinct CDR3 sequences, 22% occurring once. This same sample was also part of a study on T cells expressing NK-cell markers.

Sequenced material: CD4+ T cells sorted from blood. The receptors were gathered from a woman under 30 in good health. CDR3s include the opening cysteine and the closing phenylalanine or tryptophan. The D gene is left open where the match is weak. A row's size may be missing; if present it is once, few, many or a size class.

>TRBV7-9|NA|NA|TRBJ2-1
TGTGCCAGCAGCTCCTTATCCTACAATGAGCAGTTCTTC
CASSSLSYNEQFF
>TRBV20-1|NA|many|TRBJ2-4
TGCAGTGCTAGTGCGCCGGGAATAGCAGCCAAAAACATTCAGTACTTC
CSASAPGIAAKNIQYF
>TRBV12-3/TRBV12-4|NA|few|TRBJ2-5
TGTGCCAGACCGTACGCCGAGACCCAGTACTTC
CARPYAETQYF
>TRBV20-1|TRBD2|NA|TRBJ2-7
TGCAGTGCTCCGGGACTAGCGGGAAGGTACGAGCAGTACTTC
CSAPGLAGRYEQYF
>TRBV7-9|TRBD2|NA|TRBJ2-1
TGTGCCAGCAGCTTAACACTAGCGGCGAATGAGCAGTTCTTC
CASSLTLAANEQFF
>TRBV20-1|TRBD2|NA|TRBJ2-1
TGCAGCGACTGGGGACTAGCGGACCCAATGGAGCAGTTCTTC
CSDWGLADPMEQFF
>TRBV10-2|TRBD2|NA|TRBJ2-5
TGCGCCAGCCTTGGACTAGCCCAAGAGACCCAGTACTTC
CASLGLAQETQYF
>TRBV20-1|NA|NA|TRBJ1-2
TGCAGTGCGAGGACAGCGATCTATGGCTACACCTTC
CSARTAIYGYTF
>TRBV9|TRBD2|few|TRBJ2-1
TGTGCCAGCAGCGGGACTAGCGGGACAAATGAGCAGTTCTTC
CASSGTSGTNEQFF
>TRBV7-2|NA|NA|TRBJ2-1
TGTGCCAGCAGCGATAGCAGAAGTACCAATGAGCAGTTCTTC
CASSDSRSTNEQFF
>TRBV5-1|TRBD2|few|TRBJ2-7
TGCGCCAGCAGCTTCCTTAGCGGGTCTTACGAGCAGTACTTC
CASSFLSGSYEQYF
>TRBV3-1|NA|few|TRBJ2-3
TGTGCCAGCAGCCAAGACATTCGAGATACGCAGTATTTT
CASSQDIRDTQYF
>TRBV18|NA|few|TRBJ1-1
TGTGCCAGTTATAATGGGAGACAGAAGGAAGCTTTCTTT
CASYNGRQKEAFF
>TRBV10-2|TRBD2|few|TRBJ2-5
TGCGCCAGCAGTCAAGCGGGAGGGATGGAGACCCAGTACTTC
CASSQAGGMETQYF
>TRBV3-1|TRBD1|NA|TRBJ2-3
TGTGCCAGCAGCCTAGCCGGGACAGGGTTAACAGATACGCAGTATTTT
CASSLAGTGLTDTQYF
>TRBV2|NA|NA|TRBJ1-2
TGTGCCAGCAGTGAGAGAACTTCTAACTATGGCTACACCTTC
CASSERTSNYGYTF
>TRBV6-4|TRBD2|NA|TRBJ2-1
TGTGCCAGCAGTGCGAAGACTAGCGGGAGCAATGAGCAGTTCTTC
CASSAKTSGSNEQFF
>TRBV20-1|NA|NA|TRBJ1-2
TGCAGTGCTAGAGCTCAGGGGCGCACCTATGGCTACACCTTC
CSARAQGRTYGYTF
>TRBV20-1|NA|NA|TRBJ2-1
TGCAGTGCGGGGTCCCTAGTGAGGAATGAGCAGTTCTTC
CSAGSLVRNEQFF
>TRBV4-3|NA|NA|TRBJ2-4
TGCGCCAGCAGCCAAGGGGGAGCTTCCTATAGCATTCAGTACTTC
CASSQGGASYSIQYF
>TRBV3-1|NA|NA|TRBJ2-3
TGTGCCAGCAGCCAAGGCCTTAGCGGACGCACAGATACGCAGTATTTT
CASSQGLSGRTDTQYF
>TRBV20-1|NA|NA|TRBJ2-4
TGCAGTGCAGGGTTTTGGGAGCAGTACTTC
CSAGFWEQYF
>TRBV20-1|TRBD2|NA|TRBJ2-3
TGCAGTGCTAGTTTACTAGCGGGTGCGGATACGCAGTATTTT
CSASLLAGADTQYF
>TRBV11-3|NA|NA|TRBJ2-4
TGTGCCAGCTCAGAATCGGACATTCAGTACTTC
CASSESDIQYF
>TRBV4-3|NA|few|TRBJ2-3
TGCGCCAGCAGCCACCGCGCAGGGGAAGGCACGCAGTATTTT
CASSHRAGEGTQYF
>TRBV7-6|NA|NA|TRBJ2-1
TGTGCCAGCAGCTTAGTATCGGGACAACCGGGATGGGAGCAGTTCTTC
CASSLVSGQPGWEQFF
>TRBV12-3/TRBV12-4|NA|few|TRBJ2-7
TGTGCCAGCAAGTCGGTAACCTACGAGCAGTACTTC
CASKSVTYEQYF
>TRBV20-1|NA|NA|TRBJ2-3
TGCAGTGCTAGAGAGACCTTGGGATGGACGCAGTATTTT
CSARETLGWTQYF
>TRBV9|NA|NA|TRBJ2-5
TGTGCCAGCAGCGTAGCGGACGTACAAGAGACCCAGTACTTC
CASSVADVQETQYF
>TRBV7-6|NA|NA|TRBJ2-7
TGTGCCAGCAGCTTACTAGGACTGGGGAGCTCCTACGAGCAGTACTTC
CASSLLGLGSSYEQYF
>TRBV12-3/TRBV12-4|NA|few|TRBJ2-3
TGTGCCAGTGGTCACGGGGGGCGCGGGACAGATACGCAGTATTTT
CASGHGGRGTDTQYF
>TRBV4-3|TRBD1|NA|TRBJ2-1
TGCGCCAGCAGCCTTTGGGACAGCGAGCAGTTCTTC
CASSLWDSEQFF
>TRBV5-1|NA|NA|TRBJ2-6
TGCGCCAGCAGCTCGGCCCGCTCTGGGGCCAACGTCCTGACTTTC
CASSSARSGANVLTF
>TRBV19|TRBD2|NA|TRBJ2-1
TGTGCCAGTGGCCGGACTAGGAGCTCCTACAATGAGCAGTTCTTC
CASGRTRSSYNEQFF
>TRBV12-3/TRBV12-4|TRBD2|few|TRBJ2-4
TGTGCCAGCAGTTTTCGAGGTAGCGGGGGAGCCAAAAACATTCAGTACTTC
CASSFRGSGGAKNIQYF
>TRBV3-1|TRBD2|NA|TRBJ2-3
TGTGCCAGCACCCAGACTAGCGGGTCAGATACGCAGTATTTT
CASTQTSGSDTQYF
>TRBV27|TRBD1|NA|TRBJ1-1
TGTGCCAGCAGTTCGAAGGACAGGGGCACTGAAGCTTTCTTT
CASSSKDRGTEAFF
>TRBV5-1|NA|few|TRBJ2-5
TGCGCCAGCACCGCCCAGGGGGGAGAGACCCAGTACTTC
CASTAQGGETQYF
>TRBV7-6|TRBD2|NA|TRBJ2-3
TGTGCCAGCAGACTAGCGGGAGGGCCGGGCGTGAGAGATACGCAGTATTTT
CASRLAGGPGVRDTQYF
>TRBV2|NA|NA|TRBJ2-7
TGTGCCAGCAGTGATTATTCAAACGAGCAGTACTTC
CASSDYSNEQYF
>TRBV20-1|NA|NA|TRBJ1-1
TGCAGTGCTAGAGATCCATATAACACTGAAGCTTTCTTT
CSARDPYNTEAFF
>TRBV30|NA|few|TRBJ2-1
TGTGCCTGGAGTCGGAGGGAAGAGCAGTTCTTC
CAWSRREEQFF
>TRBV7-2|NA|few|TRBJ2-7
TGTGCCAGCAGCTGGAGCGTTTCCTACGAGCAGTACTTC
CASSWSVSYEQYF
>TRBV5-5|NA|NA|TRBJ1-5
TGTGCCAGCAGCTTGGACAGTCTGAGACCCCAGCATTTT
CASSLDSLRPQHF
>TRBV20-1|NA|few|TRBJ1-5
TGCAGTGCTAGAGATCAGAGGGATCAGCCCCAGCATTTT
CSARDQRDQPQHF
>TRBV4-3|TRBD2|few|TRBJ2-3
TGCGCCAGCAGCCAAGCCCCCCAGCGGGAGGAAGGGAATACGCAGTATTTT
CASSQAPQREEGNTQYF
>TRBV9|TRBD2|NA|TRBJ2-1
TGTGCCAGCAGCGTAGAGCTAGCGGGAGGGCCTGGGCAGTTCTTC
CASSVELAGGPGQFF
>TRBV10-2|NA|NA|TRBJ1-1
TGCGCCAGCAGATTTCACAGGGAGGACACTGAAGCTTTCTTT
CASRFHREDTEAFF
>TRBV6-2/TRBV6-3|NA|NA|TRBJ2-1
TGTGCCAATCTTCCTACGATCTACAATGAGCAGTTCTTC
CANLPTIYNEQFF
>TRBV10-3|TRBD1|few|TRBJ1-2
TGTGCCATCAGTGACCGAGACAGGGGCTATGGGGGCTACACCTTC
CAISDRDRGYGGYTF